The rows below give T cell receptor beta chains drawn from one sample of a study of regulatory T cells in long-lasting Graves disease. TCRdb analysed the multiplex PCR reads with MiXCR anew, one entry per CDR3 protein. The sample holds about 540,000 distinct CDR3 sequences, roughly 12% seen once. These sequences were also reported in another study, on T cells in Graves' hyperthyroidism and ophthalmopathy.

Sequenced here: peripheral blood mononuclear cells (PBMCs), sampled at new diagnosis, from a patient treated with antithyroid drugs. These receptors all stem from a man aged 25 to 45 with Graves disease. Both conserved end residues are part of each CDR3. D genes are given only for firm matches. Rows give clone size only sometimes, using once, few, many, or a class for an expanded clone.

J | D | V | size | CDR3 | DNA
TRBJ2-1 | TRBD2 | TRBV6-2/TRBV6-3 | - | CASSSSGRNEQFF | TGTGCCAGCAGTTCCAGCGGGAGGAATGAGCAGTTCTTC
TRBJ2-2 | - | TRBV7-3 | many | CASSLMGGIGTGELFF | TGTGCCAGCAGCTTAATGGGGGGAATCGGGACCGGGGAGCTGTTTTTT
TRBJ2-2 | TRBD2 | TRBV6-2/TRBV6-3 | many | CASSYYRPGTSGSNTGELFF | TGTGCCAGCAGTTACTACCGTCCCGGGACTAGCGGGTCGAACACCGGGGAGCTGTTTTTT
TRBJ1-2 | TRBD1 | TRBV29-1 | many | CSVGDRVYTF | TGCAGCGTCGGGGACAGGGTATACACCTTC
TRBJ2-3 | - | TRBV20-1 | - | CSAPLVWATDTQYF | TGCAGTGCTCCGCTAGTTTGGGCCACAGATACGCAGTATTTT
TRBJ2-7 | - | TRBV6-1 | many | CASTPSSGVRYEQYF | TGTGCCAGCACCCCCAGCTCAGGGGTCCGCTACGAGCAGTACTTC
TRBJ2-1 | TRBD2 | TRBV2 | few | CASAALAGGWDEQFF | TGTGCCAGCGCCGCCCTAGCGGGAGGGTGGGATGAGCAGTTCTTC
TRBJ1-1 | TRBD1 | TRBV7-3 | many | CASSPGTGVTEAFF | TGTGCCAGCAGCCCGGGGACAGGAGTAACTGAAGCTTTCTTT
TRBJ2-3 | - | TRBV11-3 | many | CASSNEGGGTDTQYF | TGTGCCAGCAGCAATGAGGGAGGTGGCACAGATACGCAGTATTTT
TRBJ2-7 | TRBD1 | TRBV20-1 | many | CSARVGRGLERASYEQYF | TGCAGTGCTAGAGTGGGCAGGGGGCTAGAACGTGCCTCCTACGAGCAGTACTTC
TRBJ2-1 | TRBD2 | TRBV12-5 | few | CASGRGSSREGSYNEQFF | TGTGCTAGTGGCAGGGGGTCGTCGCGGGAGGGGTCCTACAATGAGCAGTTCTTC
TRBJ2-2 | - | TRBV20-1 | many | CSASLSGGADTGELFF | TGCAGTGCTAGCCTTTCGGGGGGCGCAGACACCGGGGAGCTGTTTTTT
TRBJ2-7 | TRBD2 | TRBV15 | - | CATSSTASGSLGVHEQYF | TGTGCCACCAGCAGTACGGCTAGCGGGAGTCTTGGGGTCCACGAGCAGTACTTC
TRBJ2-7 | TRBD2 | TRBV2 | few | CATAGVASGESYEQYF | TGTGCCACAGCGGGCGTGGCTAGCGGGGAGAGCTACGAGCAGTACTTC
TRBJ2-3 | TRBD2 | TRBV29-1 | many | CSLDGSGNTQYF | TGCAGCCTTGACGGGAGCGGGAATACGCAGTATTTT
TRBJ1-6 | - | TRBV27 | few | CASSFYTPNSPLHF | TGTGCCAGCAGTTTTTATACACCTAATTCACCCCTCCACTTT
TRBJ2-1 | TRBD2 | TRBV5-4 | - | CASSSRLAGDEQFF | TGTGCCAGCAGCTCCCGACTAGCGGGAGATGAGCAGTTCTTC
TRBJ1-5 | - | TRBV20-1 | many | CSAAGVSNQPQHF | TGCAGTGCCGCAGGGGTCAGCAATCAGCCCCAGCATTTT
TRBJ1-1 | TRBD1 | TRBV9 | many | CASSAGQGTTEAFF | TGTGCCAGCAGTGCGGGACAGGGGACGACTGAAGCTTTCTTT
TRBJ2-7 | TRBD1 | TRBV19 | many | CASSTTDRDRVYEQYF | TGTGCCAGTAGTACGACGGACAGGGACAGGGTGTACGAGCAGTACTTC
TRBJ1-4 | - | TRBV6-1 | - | CASMRTVGEKLFF | TGTGCCAGCATGAGGACGGTGGGTGAAAAACTGTTTTTT
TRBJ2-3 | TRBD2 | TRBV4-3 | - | CASSQPSGRDTDTQYF | TGCGCCAGCAGCCAACCAAGCGGGAGGGACACAGATACGCAGTATTTT
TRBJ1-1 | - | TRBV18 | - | CATLDSMNTEAFF | TGTGCCACCCTCGACAGCATGAACACTGAAGCTTTCTTT
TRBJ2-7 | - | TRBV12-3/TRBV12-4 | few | CASSQAREQYF | TGTGCCAGCAGCCAAGCACGGGAGCAGTACTTC
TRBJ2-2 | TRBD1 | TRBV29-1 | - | CSVGTGGRELFF | TGCAGCGTAGGAACAGGGGGCCGGGAGCTGTTTTTT
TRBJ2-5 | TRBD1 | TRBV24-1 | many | CATSDRTGGEETQYF | TGTGCCACCAGTGACCGGACAGGGGGCGAAGAGACCCAGTACTTC
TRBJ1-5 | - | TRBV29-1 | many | CSVEGGDQPQHF | TGCAGCGTTGAGGGCGGAGATCAGCCCCAGCATTTT
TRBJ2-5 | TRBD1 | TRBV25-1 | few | CASSDTQGTGWETQYF | TGTGCCAGCAGTGACACCCAAGGGACAGGGTGGGAGACCCAGTACTTC
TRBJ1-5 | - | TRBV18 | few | CASSSTPGFNQPQHF | TGTGCCAGCTCATCAACTCCAGGGTTCAATCAGCCCCAGCATTTT
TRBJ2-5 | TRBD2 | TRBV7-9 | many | CASSWSGRRAGMETQYF | TGTGCCAGCAGCTGGAGCGGGAGGCGGGCCGGCATGGAGACCCAGTACTTC
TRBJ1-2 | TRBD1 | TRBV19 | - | CASSKAQGGYGYTF | TGTGCCAGTAGTAAGGCGCAGGGGGGCTATGGCTACACCTTC
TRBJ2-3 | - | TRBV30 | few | CAWSVLVGRDTQYF | TGTGCCTGGAGTGTACTAGTAGGGAGGGATACGCAGTATTTT
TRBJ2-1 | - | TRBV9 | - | CASSDHSGVYNEQFF | TGTGCCAGCAGCGACCATTCGGGTGTCTACAATGAGCAGTTCTTC
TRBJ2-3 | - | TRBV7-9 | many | CASSSDSTDTQYF | TGTGCCAGCAGCTCGGACTCCACAGATACGCAGTATTTT
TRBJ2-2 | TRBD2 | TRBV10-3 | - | CAISGLAGGRVTGELFF | TGTGCCATCAGTGGACTAGCGGGAGGGCGGGTCACCGGGGAGCTGTTTTTT
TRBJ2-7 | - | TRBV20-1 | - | CSARDLLSSYEQYF | TGCAGTGCTAGAGATCTACTCTCCTCCTACGAGCAGTACTTC
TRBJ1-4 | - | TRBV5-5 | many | CASSDRPGTTNEKLFF | TGTGCCAGCAGCGACCGCCCGGGGACAACTAATGAAAAACTGTTTTTT
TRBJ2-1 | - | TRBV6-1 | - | CASRAANLYNEQFF | TGTGCCAGCAGGGCAGCAAACTTATACAATGAGCAGTTCTTC
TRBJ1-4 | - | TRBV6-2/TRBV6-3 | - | CASSYSENHEKLFF | TGTGCCAGCAGTTACTCCGAGAATCATGAAAAACTGTTTTTT
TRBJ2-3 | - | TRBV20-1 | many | CSARGGLSSTDTQYF | TGCAGTGCTAGAGGAGGCTTGTCTAGCACAGATACGCAGTATTTT
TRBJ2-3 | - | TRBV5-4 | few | CASSLELAAATDTQYF | TGTGCCAGCAGCTTGGAACTCGCGGCGGCCACAGATACGCAGTATTTT
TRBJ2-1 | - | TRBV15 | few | CATTRDWTELNEQFF | TGTGCCACCACCCGGGATTGGACAGAACTCAATGAGCAGTTCTTC
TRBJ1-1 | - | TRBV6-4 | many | CASSTTGMNTEAFF | TGTGCCAGCAGTACGACAGGAATGAACACTGAAGCTTTCTTT
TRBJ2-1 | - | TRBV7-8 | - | CASSSKRLRDEQFF | TGTGCCAGCAGCTCCAAGAGGCTGAGGGATGAGCAGTTCTTC
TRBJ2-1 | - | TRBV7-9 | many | CASSLGRALVEQFF | TGTGCCAGCAGCTTAGGCAGGGCACTGGTTGAGCAGTTCTTC
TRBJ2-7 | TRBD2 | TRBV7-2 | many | CASSLLGTSGRRREGEQYF | TGTGCCAGCAGCTTACTAGGGACTAGCGGGAGAAGACGGGAAGGCGAGCAGTACTTC
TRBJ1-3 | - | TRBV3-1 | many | CASSQGASGNTIYF | TGTGCCAGCAGCCAGGGCGCCTCTGGAAACACCATATATTTT
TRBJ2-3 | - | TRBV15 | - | CATRRVPDTQYF | TGTGCCACCAGACGGGTACCGGATACGCAGTATTTT
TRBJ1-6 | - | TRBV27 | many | CASSFGETPLHF | TGTGCCAGCAGTTTCGGGGAGACACCCCTCCACTTT
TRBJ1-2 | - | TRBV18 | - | CASTGTRQETDGYTF | TGTGCCAGCACTGGGACTCGACAGGAGACAGATGGCTACACCTTC
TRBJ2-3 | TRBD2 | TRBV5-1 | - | CASSLFSQGLAYTDTQYF | TGCGCCAGCAGCTTGTTCTCCCAGGGACTAGCCTACACAGATACGCAGTATTTT
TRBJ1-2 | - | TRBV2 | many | CASNRVEDFDYGYTF | TGTGCCAGCAACCGGGTGGAGGATTTTGACTATGGCTACACCTTC
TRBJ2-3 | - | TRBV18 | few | CASSPPRSAERTDTQYF | TGTGCCAGCTCACCCCCCCGCTCAGCGGAGCGCACAGATACGCAGTATTTT